These 15 T cell receptor beta chains share one sample of origin, sequenced in a study of OX40 agonist ivuxolimab in advanced cancers. Some clones are missing from TCRdb's copy, which holds only in-frame ones; the method was immunoSEQ multiplex PCR. Of more than 60,000 clones listed, about four fifths are singletons. Here the sequenced sample was CD4+ or CD8+ T cells sorted from blood, taken in a trial of the OX40 agonist ivuxolimab. These receptors came from an adult with an advanced solid tumor such as melanoma, head and neck, liver or kidney cancer.

V and J are TRBV6-1 and TRBJ1-1; a possible D gene is TRBD1 (5 bases). The CDR3 extends over 17 amino acids. Per germline, CDR1 MNHNS and CDR2 SASEGT. V was shortened by 3 bases and J by 0 bases, with 17 bases between the two germline ends. Written as DNA, the CDR3 is TGTGCCAGCAGTGACGAGGGGTCCCCCTTCATGAACACTGAAGCTTTCTTT. Protein: CASSDEGSPFMNTEAFF.

V gene TRBV29-1 combines with J gene TRBJ1-5; unclear D gene. The CDR3 contains 13 residues. Germline-derived CDR1 and CDR2 are SQVTM and ANQGSEA. Trimming removed 5 bases at V and 4 bases at J, with 12 bases between. The CDR3 reads CSVSTEGNQPQHF. Here the CDR3 DNA reads TGCAGCGTTAGCACAGAGGGAAATCAGCCCCAGCATTTT.

This clone was counted a single time. The chain links TRBV9 to TRBJ2-2; TRBD2 matches at 9 bases. The CDR3 covers 16 residues. The germline CDR1 and CDR2 sequences are SGDLS and YYNGEE. V was clipped by 2 bases and J by 0 bases; unmatched bases: 2. This CDR3 is CASSVLAGTNTGELFF. The CDR3 DNA follows: TGTGCCAGCAGCGTCCTAGCGGGAACGAACACCGGGGAGCTGTTTTTT.

The CDR3 region is CASSPRQSNQPQHF. The CDR3, as DNA: TGTGCCAGCTCACCGAGACAGAGCAATCAGCCCCAGCATTTT. The chain couples TRBV18 to TRBJ1-5; tentative D call: TRBD1 (5 bases). The CDR3 length is 14 residues. Between the trimmed V and J ends, which lost 3 bases and 1 base, there was a span of 7 bases. Germline V lookup: CDR1 KGHSH, CDR2 LQKENI.

V is TRBV19 and J is TRBJ1-2, with 12 bases lining up with TRBD1. The length of the CDR3 is 16 residues. V shed 5 bases, J shed 2 bases, and the junction held 6 bases outside the gene matches. Germline V CDR1 and CDR2: LNHDA, SQIVND (reference sequence). CDR3 nucleotide sequence: TGTGCCAGTAGTCCACTCGGGACAGGGGGCAACTATGGCTACACCTTC. It codes for CASSPLGTGGNYGYTF. The full variable domain, in which reference TRBV19 and TRBJ1-2 provide the parts outside the CDR3, is DGGITQSPKYLFRKEGQNVTLSCEQNLNHDAMYWYRQDPGQGLRLIYYSQIVNDFQKGDIAEGYSVSREKKESFPLTVTSAQKNPTAFYLCASSPLGTGGNYGYTFGSGTRLTVV.

V usage is TRBV7-9 and J usage is TRBJ1-1; D is possibly TRBD1 (5 bases). Germline V lookup: CDR1 SEHNR, CDR2 FQNEAQ (reference sequence). This CDR3 has 12 residues. Deletions cut 4 bases from V and 8 bases from J, with 11 bases between. The CDR3 loop reads CASSSANREAFF. In DNA, the CDR3 is TGTGCCAGCAGCTCAGCCAACAGGGAAGCTTTCTTT.

This clone appeared a single time. The gene calls are TRBV10-2 and TRBJ2-3; D may correspond to TRBD1 or TRBD2 (5 bases each). V was pared by 4 bases and J by 4 bases, with 15 bases between. Germline-derived CDR1 and CDR2 are WSHSY and SAAADI. The CDR3 contains 15 residues. The CDR3 bases are TGCGCCAGCAGTGTCCTGGGGGTTGTCGCAGATACGCAGTATTTT. Amino acid sequence: CASSVLGVVADTQYF.

This CDR3 reads CASNLRQGLNNEQFF. As DNA, the CDR3 is TGTGCCAGCAACTTACGGCAGGGGCTAAACAATGAGCAGTTCTTC. V gene TRBV6-1 combines with J gene TRBJ2-1, with D possibly matching TRBD1 (6 bases). Germline V gives CDR1 MNHNS, CDR2 SASEGT. Trimming took 7 bases from V and 5 from J, leaving 18 bases between them. This CDR3 spans 15 amino acids.

The V and J genes are TRBV19 and TRBJ2-7; 14 nucleotides agree with TRBD2. The CDR3 has 19 residues. Germline CDR1 reads LNHDA; CDR2 reads SQIVND (reference sequence). The J segment lost 0 bases and the V segment lost 5 bases, leaving 12 bases of the junction unmatched. Written as DNA, the CDR3 is TGTGCCAGTAGTGATCGGGGACTAGCGGGAGATGGTAGCTCCTACGAGCAGTACTTC. Protein product: CASSDRGLAGDGSSYEQYF. The whole variable domain, filled in from reference TRBV19 and TRBJ2-7, reads DGGITQSPKYLFRKEGQNVTLSCEQNLNHDAMYWYRQDPGQGLRLIYYSQIVNDFQKGDIAEGYSVSREKKESFPLTVTSAQKNPTAFYLCASSDRGLAGDGSSYEQYFGPGTRLTVT.

This chain joins TRBV5-1 and TRBJ1-2; D not resolved. Per the germline V gene, CDR1 is SGHRS and CDR2 is YFSETQ. V lost 4 bases and J 3 bases, leaving 16 bases between the germline ends. CDR3 length: 15 amino acids. For the CDR3, the DNA is TGCGCCAGCAGCGCCAACCCGGAAAGATACTATGGCTACACCTTC. Its protein is CASSANPERYYGYTF.

The chain is built from TRBV5-6 and TRBJ1-5; no firm D call. CDR3 length: 12 residues. Germline lookup yields CDR1 SGHDT and CDR2 YYEEEE. V was cut by 4 bases and J by 10 bases, with 12 bases left in between. CDR3 coding DNA: TGTGCCAGCAGCCTACCGCTTGGACCCCAGCATTTT. Residues: CASSLPLGPQHF.

The rearrangement joins TRBV7-9 to TRBJ1-3; no clear D gene. V lost 5 bases to trimming and J lost 2 bases, with 19 bases between them. The V gene's germline CDR1 is SEHNR and CDR2 FQNEAQ (reference sequence). This CDR3 has 17 residues. The CDR3 DNA is TGTGCCAGCAGCCCCCCGCTCCGATTCTCTCCTGGAAACACCATATATTTT. Protein product: CASSPPLRFSPGNTIYF.

This chain uses TRBV30 with TRBJ2-5; D is undetermined. The V end was cut by 0 bases, the J end by 7 bases, with 12 bases between. The CDR3 runs 13 residues. Germline CDR1 GTSNPN, CDR2 SVGIG (reference sequence). The CDR3 loop reads CAWSVRSLGTQYF. In nucleotides, the CDR3 is TGTGCCTGGAGTGTACGCTCGTTGGGGACCCAGTACTTC.

Only a few counts were recorded for this clone. V usage is TRBV30 and J usage is TRBJ1-5; D is ambiguous. V lost 3 bases, J lost 9 bases, and 15 bases lay in between. The CDR3 consists of 13 residues. CDR1 is GTSNPN, CDR2 SVGIG, per germline (reference sequence). The DNA of the CDR3 is TGTGCCTGGAGCCTAGACGGGGTTGGGCCCCAGCATTTT. It is translated as CAWSLDGVGPQHF.

This rearrangement joins TRBV6-1 to TRBJ1-4; D may be TRBD1 (5 bases). Germline V gene sequence: CDR1 MNHNS, CDR2 SASEGT. Deletions cut 6 bases from V and 8 bases from J, with 16 bases between. This CDR3 region has 14 residues. The CDR3 region has the DNA TGTGCCAGCAGCGGGGCGGGGTGGGGAGAAAAACTGTTTTTT. Translated, it gives CASSGAGWGEKLFF.